Listed here are 17 T cell receptor beta chains from one sample, sequenced in a study of blood T cell repertoires in COVID-19. Libraries were prepared by immunoSEQ multiplex PCR; TCRdb keeps only in-frame clonotypes and omits some of them. The data show about 310,000 clones, 90% seen once. Sequenced input: PBMCs or T cells enriched from blood (not recorded which). The source of these receptors is a woman younger than 30 with acute COVID-19.

The V and J genes are TRBV28 and TRBJ1-2, with a weak D call TRBD1 (5 bases). The germline CDR1 and CDR2 sequences are MDHEN and SYDVKM. The CDR3 runs 15 residues. With 7 bases removed from V and 0 bases from J, the gap between germline ends came to 15 bases. CDR3 in DNA: TGTGCCAGCACCCCTTTTCGGGGGTCTAACTATGGCTACACCTTC. Its translation: CASTPFRGSNYGYTF.

V and J are TRBV28 and TRBJ1-1, with TRBD1 as a possible D gene (5 bases). From germline, CDR1 is MDHEN and CDR2 SYDVKM. V dropped 7 bases and J dropped 5 bases, with 23 bases sitting between them. CDR3 length: 16 amino acids. The CDR3 region is CASIEVGDRGWTEAFF. The CDR3 DNA reads as TGTGCCAGCATCGAGGTTGGAGACAGAGGATGGACTGAAGCTTTCTTT.

This chain uses TRBV5-1 with TRBJ1-3; no reliable D call. The germline gives CDR1 SGHRS, CDR2 YFSETQ. The CDR3 is made up of 16 amino acids. V gave up 4 bases and J gave up 3 bases, with 17 bases separating them. CDR3 sequence: CASSDGPGVYGNTIYF. The CDR3 DNA reads as TGCGCCAGCAGCGACGGACCGGGAGTTTATGGAAACACCATATATTTT.

The chain carries TRBV23-1 and TRBJ1-1; no firm D call. TRBV23-1 is an ORF, with its function uncertain. The CDR3 is made up of 15 amino acids. V was trimmed by 0 bases and J by 5 bases, leaving 13 bases between them. The CDR3 region has the DNA TGCGCCAGCAGTCAATCGGGAGGGAATCGGACTGAAGCTTTCTTT. This sequence encodes CASSQSGGNRTEAFF.

The V and J genes are TRBV12-3 or TRBV12-4 and TRBJ2-1; 7 nucleotides agree with TRBD2. Losses at the gene ends were 7 bases for V and 4 bases for J; bases not matched to a gene: 4. This CDR3 has 13 residues. CDR3 DNA: TGTGCCAGCATCCGGCGGGGGTACAATGAGCAGTTCTTC. It yields the protein CASIRRGYNEQFF.

The chain joins TRBV5-1 to TRBJ2-1; 7 nucleotides match TRBD1. The CDR3 runs 14 residues. With V trimmed by 4 bases and J by 7 bases, 8 bases remained unmatched. The germline gives CDR1 SGHRS, CDR2 YFSETQ. CDR3 bases: TGCGCCAGCAGCACCGGACAGGCTCTTAATGAGCAGTTCTTC. This codes for CASSTGQALNEQFF.

The chain recombines TRBV19 with TRBJ1-5; 7 bases match TRBD1. The CDR3 is 13 amino acids. With V trimmed by 7 bases and J by 2 bases, 2 bases remained unmatched. Germline V gene sequence: CDR1 LNHDA, CDR2 SQIVND (reference sequence). Here the CDR3 DNA reads TGTGCCAGTACCGGGACAGGCAATCAGCCCCAGCATTTT. Amino acid sequence: CASTGTGNQPQHF.

The gene calls are TRBV25-1 and TRBJ1-4; 12 positions match TRBD1. The length of the CDR3 is 17 residues. Looked up from germline, CDR1 is MGHDK and CDR2 is SYGVNS. J gave up 5 bases and V 7 bases, and 11 bases lay outside the gene matches. The CDR3 here is CASTPGQGARENEKLFF. The CDR3 region has the DNA TGTGCCAGCACCCCGGGACAGGGGGCGCGAGAAAATGAAAAACTGTTTTTT.

V and J are TRBV6-5 and TRBJ2-2; no definite D call. V was pared by 0 bases and J by 1 base, with 3 bases between. CDR3 length: 14 amino acids. The germline V gene encodes CDR1 MNHEY and CDR2 SVGAGI. The CDR3 sequence: CASSYSLNTGELFF. CDR3 nucleotides: TGTGCCAGCAGTTACTCTCTGAACACCGGGGAGCTGTTTTTT.

The chain uses TRBV5-1 and TRBJ2-7, with no clear D. V lost 4 bases, J lost 3 bases, and 8 bases lay in between. CDR3 length: 12 amino acids. Germline-derived CDR1 and CDR2 are SGHRS and YFSETQ. CDR3 bases: TGCGCCAGCAGCACTAACTTCTACGAGCAGTACTTC. It codes for CASSTNFYEQYF.

This clone was counted a single time. The chain combines TRBV18 with TRBJ1-4, with D perhaps matching TRBD1 (5 bases). The CDR3 covers 16 residues. The germline CDR1 and CDR2 sequences are KGHSH and LQKENI. Trimming cost V 0 bases and J 3 bases, with 11 bases left between them. Here the CDR3 reads CASSPPEGPANEKLFF. The DNA for the CDR3 is TGTGCCAGCTCACCACCGGAGGGGCCGGCTAATGAAAAACTGTTTTTT.

The rearrangement joins TRBV19 to TRBJ1-1, with D perhaps matching TRBD1 (5 bases). V lost 5 bases to trimming and J lost 6 bases, with 19 bases between them. CDR3 size: 15 residues. The germline V gene encodes CDR1 LNHDA and CDR2 SQIVND (reference sequence). CDR3 loop: CASSRGVGVDAEAFF. The CDR3 DNA follows: TGTGCCAGTAGTCGGGGGGTAGGAGTGGACGCTGAAGCTTTCTTT.

This rearrangement joins TRBV5-1 to TRBJ1-2; weak D call: TRBD1 (6 bases). This CDR3 is 12 amino acids long. The V gene lost 10 bases and the J gene lost 4 bases, with 14 bases spanning the gap. Germline V gene sequence: CDR1 SGHRS, CDR2 YFSETQ. CDR3 sequence reads: CARQTGCYGYTF. DNA for the CDR3: TGCGCCCGTCAAACAGGGTGCTATGGCTACACCTTC.

V usage is TRBV14 and J usage is TRBJ1-1; the match to TRBD1 covers 7 bases. V was clipped by 2 bases and J by 7 bases; unmatched bases: 7. The CDR3 covers 14 residues. Germline CDR1 reads SGHDN; CDR2 reads FVKESK. This chain's CDR3 is CASSQIRGKDEAFF. The CDR3 DNA sequence: TGTGCCAGCAGCCAAATCAGGGGGAAGGATGAAGCTTTCTTT.

The chain is built from TRBV5-1 and TRBJ1-5; the match to TRBD1 covers 9 bases. The V gene's germline CDR1 is SGHRS and CDR2 YFSETQ. Germline trimming cut 0 bases from V and 3 bases from J; bases unmatched to any gene: 4. CDR3 length: 16 amino acids. The CDR3 is CASSLGGTGTNQPQHF. The CDR3 bases are TGCGCCAGCAGCTTGGGTGGGACAGGGACCAATCAGCCCCAGCATTTT.

The V and J genes are TRBV5-1 and TRBJ1-5, with a possible D match to TRBD1 (5 bases). CDR1 and CDR2 from the germline V gene are SGHRS and YFSETQ. This CDR3 region has 15 residues. Trimming stripped 1 base from V and 0 bases from J, with 8 bases between. The CDR3 sequence: CASSLSGPSNQPQHF. The CDR3 DNA is TGCGCCAGCAGCTTGTCAGGGCCTAGCAATCAGCCCCAGCATTTT.

V and J are TRBV28 and TRBJ1-4; D is undetermined. Germline CDR1 reads MDHEN; CDR2 reads SYDVKM. The CDR3 is 14 residues long. V was shortened by 6 bases and J by 5 bases, with 13 bases between the two germline ends. The CDR3 DNA reads as TGTGCCAGCAGCACCGCAGTCATAAATGAAAAACTGTTTTTT. Translating gives CASSTAVINEKLFF.